The rows below give T cell receptor beta chains drawn from one sample of a study of T-cell reconstitution after alpha-beta-depleted transplantation in children. Using its own MiXCR run on the PCR reads, TCRdb lists one record per CDR3 protein. Among some 260,000 distinct CDR3 sequences listed, 24% were seen once. This specimen was PBMCs, mostly from graft donor cells, taken 360 days after TCRalphabeta/CD19-depleted stem cell transplant. The receptors derive from a female patient between 2 and 15 years old who had a stem cell transplant for congenital amegakaryocytic thrombocytopenia, so the T cells may come from the graft donor. Each CDR3 is given with its conserved first and last residue. D genes are given only for firm matches. Size tells how often a clone was seen (once, few, many) or the class of an expanded clone, and some rows leave it out.

v_call,cdr3_length,j_call,d_call,clone_size,cdr3_aa,cdr3_nt
TRBV15,17,TRBJ2-5,.,.,CATSRDGGPWAQETQYF,TGTGCCACCAGCAGAGATGGGGGTCCATGGGCCCAAGAGACCCAGTACTTC
TRBV12-3/TRBV12-4,20,TRBJ2-6,.,once,CASSLELGPRRGIGANVLTF,TGTGCCAGCAGTTTAGAGTTGGGTCCCCGAAGGGGGATTGGGGCCAACGTCCTGACTTTC
TRBV7-8,14,TRBJ2-7,.,.,CASSLGGRPYEQYF,TGTGCCAGCAGCTTAGGCGGACGGCCCTACGAGCAGTACTTC
TRBV12-3/TRBV12-4,12,TRBJ2-5,.,few,CASSHDWKRQYF,TGTGCCAGCAGCCATGACTGGAAAAGGCAGTACTTC
TRBV12-3/TRBV12-4,19,TRBJ1-2,.,.,CASSLLDPPGARYFYGYTF,TGTGCCAGCAGTTTGTTGGACCCTCCCGGGGCGAGGTATTTCTATGGCTACACCTTC
TRBV10-3,14,TRBJ2-5,.,.,CASAINRDWETQYF,TGTGCCAGCGCCATTAACAGGGACTGGGAGACCCAGTACTTC
TRBV15,15,TRBJ1-3,.,many,CATSRRQTSGNTIYF,TGTGCCACCAGCAGAAGACAAACCTCTGGAAACACCATATATTTT
TRBV20-1,15,TRBJ2-7,TRBD2,.,CSAITSGGSLYEQYF,TGCAGTGCCATCACTAGCGGGGGGTCACTTTACGAGCAGTACTTC
TRBV11-2,15,TRBJ2-3,TRBD1,.,CASSPRDRFLDTQYF,TGTGCCAGCAGCCCCCGGGACAGGTTTTTAGATACGCAGTATTTT
TRBV4-3,17,TRBJ2-4,.,many,CASSQDPLWGEKNIQYF,TGCGCCAGCAGCCAAGATCCACTGTGGGGGGAAAAAAACATTCAGTACTTC
TRBV5-4,16,TRBJ2-2,.,.,CASSLGRGRNTGELFF,TGTGCCAGCAGCTTGGGCCGGGGGAGGAACACCGGGGAGCTGTTTTTT
TRBV4-1,14,TRBJ2-2,.,many,CASSQGPITGELFF,TGCGCCAGCAGCCAGGGACCCATCACCGGGGAGCTGTTTTTT
TRBV5-1,15,TRBJ2-7,.,few,CASSLVVRGTHEQYF,TGCGCCAGCAGCTTGGTGGTTCGGGGTACCCACGAGCAGTACTTC
TRBV27,18,TRBJ2-5,TRBD2,.,CASSPSRWETRRGKTQYF,TGTGCCAGCAGTCCTAGTCGGTGGGAGACTAGGCGGGGGAAGACCCAGTACTTC
TRBV29-1,13,TRBJ2-1,.,.,CSVGTFTYNEQFF,TGCAGCGTGGGGACCTTTACCTACAATGAGCAGTTCTTC
TRBV7-6,15,TRBJ2-3,.,few,CASRHPLGGTDTQYF,TGTGCCAGCAGACATCCCCTAGGTGGCACAGATACGCAGTATTTT
TRBV3-1,17,TRBJ2-3,TRBD2,.,CASSLTGGWVSTDTQYF,TGTGCCAGCAGCCTCACGGGGGGGTGGGTATCAACAGATACGCAGTATTTT
TRBV28,15,TRBJ2-2,.,few,CASSLDISNTGELFF,TGTGCCAGCAGTCTGGACATTTCGAACACCGGGGAGCTGTTTTTT
TRBV2,13,TRBJ2-7,.,few,CASKPPGPLEQYF,TGTGCCAGCAAGCCGCCAGGCCCTTTAGAGCAGTACTTC
TRBV27,13,TRBJ2-7,TRBD1,few,CASSRQGFTEQYF,TGTGCCAGCAGTAGACAGGGTTTCACCGAGCAGTACTTC
TRBV12-3/TRBV12-4,15,TRBJ2-2,.,.,CASSPTGRGTGELFF,TGTGCCAGCAGCCCAACAGGGAGGGGCACCGGGGAGCTGTTTTTT
TRBV4-1,19,TRBJ2-2,.,many,CASSQSRDIWREITGELFF,TGCGCCAGCAGCCAATCGAGAGATATCTGGCGGGAAATCACCGGGGAGCTGTTTTTT
TRBV6-1,17,TRBJ2-3,TRBD1,.,CASTPLVSGQGADTQYF,TGTGCCAGCACCCCCTTAGTCTCAGGACAGGGGGCCGATACGCAGTATTTT
TRBV12-3/TRBV12-4,11,TRBJ2-3,.,few,CASSLTAGQYF,TGTGCCAGCAGTTTAACCGCGGGGCAGTATTTT
TRBV3-1,13,TRBJ1-6,.,many,CASSLGRDSPLHF,TGTGCCAGCAGCTTAGGACGGGATTCACCCCTCCACTTT
TRBV7-9,14,TRBJ2-5,.,.,CASSLEGVGETQYF,TGTGCCAGCAGCTTAGAAGGGGTCGGTGAGACCCAGTACTTC
TRBV7-9,14,TRBJ2-3,.,many,CASSWAASTDTQYF,TGTGCCAGCAGCTGGGCAGCGAGCACAGATACGCAGTATTTT
TRBV13,15,TRBJ2-7,.,few,CASSFFGSGTYEQYF,TGTGCCAGCAGCTTCTTCGGTAGCGGAACCTACGAGCAGTACTTC
TRBV5-3,16,TRBJ2-6,TRBD1,once,CASDKGQGAGANVLTF,TGTGCCAGCGATAAGGGACAGGGAGCTGGGGCCAACGTCCTGACTTTC
TRBV6-1,15,TRBJ2-1,TRBD2,.,CASSHPTSGKNEQFF,TGTGCCAGCAGCCACCCTACTAGCGGGAAGAATGAGCAGTTCTTC